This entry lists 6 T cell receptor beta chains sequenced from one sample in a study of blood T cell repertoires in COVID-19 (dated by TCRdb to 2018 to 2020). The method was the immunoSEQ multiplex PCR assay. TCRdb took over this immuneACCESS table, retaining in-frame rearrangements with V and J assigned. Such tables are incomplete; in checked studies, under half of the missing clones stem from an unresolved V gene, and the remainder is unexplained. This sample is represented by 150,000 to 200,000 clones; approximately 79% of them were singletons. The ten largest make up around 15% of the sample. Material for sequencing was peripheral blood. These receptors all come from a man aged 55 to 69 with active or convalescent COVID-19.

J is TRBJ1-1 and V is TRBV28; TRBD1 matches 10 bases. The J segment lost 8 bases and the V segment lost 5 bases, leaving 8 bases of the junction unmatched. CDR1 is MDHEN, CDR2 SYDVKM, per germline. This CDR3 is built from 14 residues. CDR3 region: CASSPGTGAVEAFF. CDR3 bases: TGTGCCAGCAGTCCCGGGACAGGGGCCGTGGAAGCTTTCTTT.

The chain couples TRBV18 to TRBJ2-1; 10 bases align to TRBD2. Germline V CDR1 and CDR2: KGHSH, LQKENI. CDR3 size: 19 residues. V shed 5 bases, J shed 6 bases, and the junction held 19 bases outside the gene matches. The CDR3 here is CASSSRLAGGLSAGNEQFF. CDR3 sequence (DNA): TGTGCCAGCTCATCCCGGTTAGCGGGAGGACTATCGGCGGGCAATGAGCAGTTCTTC. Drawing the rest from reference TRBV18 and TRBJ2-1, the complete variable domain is NAGVMQNPRHLVRRRGQEARLRCSPMKGHSHVYWYRQLPEEGLKFMVYLQKENIIDESGMPKERFSAEFPKEGPSILRIQQVVRGDSAAYFCASSSRLAGGLSAGNEQFFGPGTRLTVL.

For the CDR3, the DNA is TGTGCCAGCAGTTACTGGGCGGGATACCGCACCGGGGAGCTGTTTTTT. Translating it yields CASSYWAGYRTGELFF. The V gene is TRBV6-2 or TRBV6-3, the J gene TRBJ2-2; a weak D match, TRBD2 (6 bases). Germline CDR1 and CDR2: MNHEY and SVGEGT. The CDR3 runs to 16 residues. V lost 1 base to trimming and J lost 4 bases, with 13 bases between them.

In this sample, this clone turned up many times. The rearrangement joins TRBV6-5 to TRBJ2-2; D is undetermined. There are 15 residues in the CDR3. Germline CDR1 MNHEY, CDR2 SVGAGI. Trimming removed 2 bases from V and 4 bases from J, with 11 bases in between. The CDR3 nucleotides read TGTGCCAGCAGTTACCTCAGACAAATCACCGGGGAGCTGTTTTTT. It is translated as CASSYLRQITGELFF.

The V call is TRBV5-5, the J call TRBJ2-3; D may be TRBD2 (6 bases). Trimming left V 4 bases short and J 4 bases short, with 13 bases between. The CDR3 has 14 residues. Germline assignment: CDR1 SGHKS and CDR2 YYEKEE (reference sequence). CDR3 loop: CASSPGGGADTQYF. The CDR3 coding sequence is TGTGCCAGCAGCCCCGGAGGAGGGGCAGATACGCAGTATTTT.

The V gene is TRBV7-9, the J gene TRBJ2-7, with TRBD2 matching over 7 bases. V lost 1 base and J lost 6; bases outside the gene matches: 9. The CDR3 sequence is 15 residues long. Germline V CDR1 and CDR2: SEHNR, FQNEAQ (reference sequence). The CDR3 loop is CASSLEAGVIVEQYF. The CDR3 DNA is TGTGCCAGCAGCTTAGAGGCGGGAGTAATCGTCGAGCAGTACTTC.